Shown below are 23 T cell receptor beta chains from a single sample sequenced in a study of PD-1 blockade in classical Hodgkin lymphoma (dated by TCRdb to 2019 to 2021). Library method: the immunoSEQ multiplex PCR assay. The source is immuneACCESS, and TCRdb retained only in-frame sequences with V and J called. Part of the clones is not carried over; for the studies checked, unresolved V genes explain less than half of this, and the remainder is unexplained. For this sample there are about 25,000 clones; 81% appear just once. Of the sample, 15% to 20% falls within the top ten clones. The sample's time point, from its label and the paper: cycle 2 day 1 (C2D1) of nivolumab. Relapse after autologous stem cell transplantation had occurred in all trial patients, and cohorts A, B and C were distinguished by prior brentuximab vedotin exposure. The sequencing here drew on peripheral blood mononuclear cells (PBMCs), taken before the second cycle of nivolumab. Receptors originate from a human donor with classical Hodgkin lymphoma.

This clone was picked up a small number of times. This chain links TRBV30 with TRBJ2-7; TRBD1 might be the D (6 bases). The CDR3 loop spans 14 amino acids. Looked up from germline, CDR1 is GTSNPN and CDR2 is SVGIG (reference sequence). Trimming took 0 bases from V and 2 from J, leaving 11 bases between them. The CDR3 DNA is TGTGCCTGGAGTGTCGGGACACTAACCTACGAGCAGTACTTC. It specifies CAWSVGTLTYEQYF.

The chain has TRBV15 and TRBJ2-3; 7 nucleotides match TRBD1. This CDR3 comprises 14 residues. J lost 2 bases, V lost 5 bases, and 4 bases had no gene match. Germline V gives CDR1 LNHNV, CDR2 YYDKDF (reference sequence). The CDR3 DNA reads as TGTGCCACCAGCCTACAGGGGTTCACAGATACGCAGTATTTT. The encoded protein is CATSLQGFTDTQYF. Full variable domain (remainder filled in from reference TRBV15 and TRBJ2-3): DAMVIQNPRYQVTQFGKPVTLSCSQTLNHNVMYWYQQKSSQAPKLLFHYYDKDFNNEADTPDNFQSRRPNTSFCFLDIRSPGLGDTAMYLCATSLQGFTDTQYFGPGTRLTVL.

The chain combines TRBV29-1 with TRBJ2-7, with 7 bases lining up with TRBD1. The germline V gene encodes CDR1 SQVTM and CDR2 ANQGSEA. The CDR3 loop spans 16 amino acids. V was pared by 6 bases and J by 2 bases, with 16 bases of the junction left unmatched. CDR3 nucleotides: TGCAGCGTCCAAAACAGGGGCGCGTTTTCCCCCTACGAGCAGTACTTC. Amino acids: CSVQNRGAFSPYEQYF.

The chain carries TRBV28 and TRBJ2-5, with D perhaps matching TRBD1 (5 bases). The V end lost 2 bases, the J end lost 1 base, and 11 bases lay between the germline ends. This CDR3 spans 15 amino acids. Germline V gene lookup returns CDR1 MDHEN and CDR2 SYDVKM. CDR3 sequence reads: CASSLETRGQETQYF. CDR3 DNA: TGTGCCAGCAGTTTAGAGACAAGGGGCCAAGAGACCCAGTACTTC.

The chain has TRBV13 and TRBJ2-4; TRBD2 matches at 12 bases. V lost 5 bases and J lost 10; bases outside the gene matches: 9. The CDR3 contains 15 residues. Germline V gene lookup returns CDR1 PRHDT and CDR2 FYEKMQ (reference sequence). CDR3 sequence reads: CASSLTTSGSRIQYF. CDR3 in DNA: TGTGCCAGCAGCCTCACGACTAGCGGGAGTCGTATTCAGTACTTC.

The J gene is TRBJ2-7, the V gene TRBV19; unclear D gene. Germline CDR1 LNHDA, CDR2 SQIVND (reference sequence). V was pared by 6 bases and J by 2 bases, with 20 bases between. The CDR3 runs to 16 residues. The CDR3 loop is CASSHRWPSAPYEQYF. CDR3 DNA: TGTGCCAGTAGCCACCGGTGGCCGTCCGCCCCCTACGAGCAGTACTTC.

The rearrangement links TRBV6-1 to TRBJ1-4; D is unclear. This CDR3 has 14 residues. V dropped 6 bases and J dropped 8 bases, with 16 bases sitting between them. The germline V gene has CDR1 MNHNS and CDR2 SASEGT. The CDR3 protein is CASRPGPREEKLFF. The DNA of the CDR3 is TGTGCCAGCAGACCGGGCCCGAGGGAGGAAAAACTGTTTTTT.

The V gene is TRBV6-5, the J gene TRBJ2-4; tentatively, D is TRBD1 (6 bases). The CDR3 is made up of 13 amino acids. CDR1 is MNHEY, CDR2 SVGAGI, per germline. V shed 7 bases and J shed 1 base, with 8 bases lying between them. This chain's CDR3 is CASIDRAKNIQYF. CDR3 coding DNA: TGTGCCAGCATCGACAGGGCCAAAAACATTCAGTACTTC.

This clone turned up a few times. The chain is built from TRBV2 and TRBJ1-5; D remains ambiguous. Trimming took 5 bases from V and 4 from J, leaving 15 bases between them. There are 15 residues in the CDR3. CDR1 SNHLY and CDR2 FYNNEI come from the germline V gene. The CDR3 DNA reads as TGTGCCAGCAGTTCTGGCGGCCCGCCAAATCAGCCCCAGCATTTT. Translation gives CASSSGGPPNQPQHF. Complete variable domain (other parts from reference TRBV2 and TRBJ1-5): EPEVTQTPSHQVTQMGQEVILRCVPISNHLYFYWYRQILGQKVEFLVSFYNNEISEKSEIFDDQFSVERPDGSNFTLKIRSTKLEDSAMYFCASSSGGPPNQPQHFGDGTRLSIL.

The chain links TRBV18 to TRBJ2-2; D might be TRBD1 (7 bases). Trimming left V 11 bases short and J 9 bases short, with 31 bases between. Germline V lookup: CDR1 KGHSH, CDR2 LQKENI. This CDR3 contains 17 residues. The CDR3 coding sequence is TGTGCCTCCTCAGGACAGGACGGGAGTATTGTTGGCCGGGAGCTGTTTTTT. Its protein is CASSGQDGSIVGRELFF.

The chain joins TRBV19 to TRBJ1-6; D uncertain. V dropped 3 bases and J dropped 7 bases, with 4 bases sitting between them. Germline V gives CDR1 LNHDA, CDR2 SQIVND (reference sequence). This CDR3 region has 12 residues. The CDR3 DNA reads TGTGCCAGTAGTATGTGGAATTCACCCCTCCACTTT. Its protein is CASSMWNSPLHF.

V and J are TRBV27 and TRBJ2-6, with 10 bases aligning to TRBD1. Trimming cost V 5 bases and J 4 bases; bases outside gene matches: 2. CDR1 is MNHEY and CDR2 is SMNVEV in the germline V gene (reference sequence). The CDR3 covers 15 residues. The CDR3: CASSPTGGGANVLTF. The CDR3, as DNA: TGTGCCAGCAGTCCGACAGGGGGCGGGGCCAACGTCCTGACTTTC. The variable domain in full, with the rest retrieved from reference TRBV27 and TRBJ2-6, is EAQVTQNPRYLITVTGKKLTVTCSQNMNHEYMSWYRQDPGLGLRQIYYSMNVEVTDKGDVPEGYKVSRKEKRNFPLILESPSPNQTSLYFCASSPTGGGANVLTFGAGSRLTVL.

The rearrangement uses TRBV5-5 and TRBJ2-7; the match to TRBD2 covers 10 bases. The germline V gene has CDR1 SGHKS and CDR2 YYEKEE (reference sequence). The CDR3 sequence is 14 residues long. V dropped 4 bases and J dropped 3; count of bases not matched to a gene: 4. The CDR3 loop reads CASSPSGGFYEQYF. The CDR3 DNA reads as TGTGCCAGCAGCCCTAGCGGGGGATTCTACGAGCAGTACTTC. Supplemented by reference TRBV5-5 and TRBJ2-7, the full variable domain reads DAGVTQSPTHLIKTRGQQVTLRCSPISGHKSVSWYQQVLGQGPQFIFQYYEKEERGRGNFPDRFSARQFPNYSSELNVNALLLGDSALYLCASSPSGGFYEQYFGPGTRLTVT.

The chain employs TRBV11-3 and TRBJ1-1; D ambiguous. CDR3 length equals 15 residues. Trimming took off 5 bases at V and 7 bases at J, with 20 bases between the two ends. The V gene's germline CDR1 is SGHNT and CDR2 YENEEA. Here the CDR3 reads CASSPTGIRGREAFF. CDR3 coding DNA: TGTGCCAGCAGCCCGACCGGGATACGAGGTCGTGAAGCTTTCTTT.

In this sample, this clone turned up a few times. Here the CDR3 reads CASSPRTGGISEQYF. CDR3 nucleotides: TGTGCCAGTAGTCCGAGGACAGGGGGGATTAGCGAGCAGTACTTC. The V and J genes are TRBV19 and TRBJ2-7; 10 bases are shared with TRBD1. Losses at the gene ends were 5 bases for V and 6 bases for J; bases not matched to a gene: 10. CDR3 length: 15 amino acids. The germline V gene has CDR1 LNHDA and CDR2 SQIVND (reference sequence).

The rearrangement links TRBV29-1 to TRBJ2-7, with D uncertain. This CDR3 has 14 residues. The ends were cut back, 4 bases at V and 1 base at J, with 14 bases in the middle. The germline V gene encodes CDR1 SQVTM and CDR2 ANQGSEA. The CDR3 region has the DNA TGCAGCGTTGTTCGGGTCAGAGGATCCTACGAGCAGTACTTC. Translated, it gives CSVVRVRGSYEQYF.

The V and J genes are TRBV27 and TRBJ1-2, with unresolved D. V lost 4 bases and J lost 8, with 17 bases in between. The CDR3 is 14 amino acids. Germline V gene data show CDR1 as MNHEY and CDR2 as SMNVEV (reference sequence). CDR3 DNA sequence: TGTGCCAGCAGTTCCCAAAAGCGGACGGGAGGCTACACCTTC. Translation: CASSSQKRTGGYTF.

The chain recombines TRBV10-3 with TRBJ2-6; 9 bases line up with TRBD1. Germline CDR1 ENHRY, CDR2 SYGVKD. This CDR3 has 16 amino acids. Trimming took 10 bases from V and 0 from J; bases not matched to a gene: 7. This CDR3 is CATGTGGNSGANVLTF. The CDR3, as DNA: TGTGCCACCGGTACAGGGGGCAACTCTGGGGCCAACGTCCTGACTTTC.

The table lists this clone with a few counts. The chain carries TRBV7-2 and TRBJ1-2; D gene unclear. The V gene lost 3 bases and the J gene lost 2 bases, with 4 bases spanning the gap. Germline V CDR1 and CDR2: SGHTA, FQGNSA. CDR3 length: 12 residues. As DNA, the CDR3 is TGTGCCAGCAGCTTTGACAACTATGGCTACACCTTC. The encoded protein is CASSFDNYGYTF.

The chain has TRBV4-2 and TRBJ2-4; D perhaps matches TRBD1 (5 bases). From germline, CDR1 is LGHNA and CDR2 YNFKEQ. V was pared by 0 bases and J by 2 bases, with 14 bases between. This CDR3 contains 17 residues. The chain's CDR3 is CASSQDRSQGTKNIQYF. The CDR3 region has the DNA TGTGCCAGCAGCCAAGATAGAAGCCAGGGCACCAAAAACATTCAGTACTTC.

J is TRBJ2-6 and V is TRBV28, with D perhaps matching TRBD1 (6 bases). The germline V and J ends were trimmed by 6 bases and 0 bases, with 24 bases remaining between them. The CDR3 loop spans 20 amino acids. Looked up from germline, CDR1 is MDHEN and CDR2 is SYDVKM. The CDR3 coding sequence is TGTGCCAGCAGCAAAGAAAGGTGGGGGCCCTTTTACTCTGGGGCCAACGTCCTGACTTTC. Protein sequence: CASSKERWGPFYSGANVLTF.

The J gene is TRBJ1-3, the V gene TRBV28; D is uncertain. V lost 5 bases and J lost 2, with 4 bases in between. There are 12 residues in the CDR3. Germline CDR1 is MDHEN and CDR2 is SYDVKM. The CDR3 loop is CASSRTGNTIYF. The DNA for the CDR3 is TGTGCCAGCAGTCGTACTGGAAACACCATATATTTT.

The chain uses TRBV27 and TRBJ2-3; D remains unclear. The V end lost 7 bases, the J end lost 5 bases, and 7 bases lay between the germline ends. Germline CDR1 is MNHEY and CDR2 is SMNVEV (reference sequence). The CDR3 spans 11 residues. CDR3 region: CASTLGDTQYF. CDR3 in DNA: TGTGCCAGCACCCTCGGAGATACGCAGTATTTT.